This entry describes one T cell receptor beta chain. This clonotype was observed at least ten times. Its antigen is currently not known. There are no base qualities to consult, and no much larger clone falls within one base. The source of the sample is a study of CD8+CD57+ T cells in acquired aplastic anemia (dated by TCRdb to the late 2010s). Describing the broader study: Extracted DNA from sorted CD4+ and CD8+ cells averaged approximately 3 ug, ranging from about 0.19 to 30 ug. CD8+CD57+ expansion was defined as a frequency above the mean frequency observed in healthy subjects. Broader findings and caveats from the paper: CD8+ Simpson's diversity did not differ significantly between patients and healthy controls (P=0.060). Roughly 29 CD8+ CDR3 sequences were shared between patients and controls but appeared highly expressed in patients and within their immunodominant clones.

Via the germline V gene, CDR1 is SGHRS and CDR2 YFSETQ. V is reduced by 4 bases and J by 10 bases, leaving a spacing of 20 bases between them. Including the terminal cysteine and phenylalanine, the CDR3 comprises 14 residues. CDR3 DNA is the only sequence kept; it has 42 bases, read in frame from the first base. TCR beta VDJ combination and CDR3 sequence profiling used genomic DNA as the template. An Illumina HiSeq 2000 was used for TCR repertoire sequencing. In the source study's methods: TRBV/TRBJ rearrangement plots, CDR3 size and DJ length profiles, and Simpson's diversity index were used to evaluate the repertoires. The immunodominant clone was defined as the most abundant DNA sequence in deep sequencing data. CDR3 amino acid sequences were checked for sharing between subjects and were compared against published repertoires and the VDJdb database. The raw public reads went through TCRdb reprocessing: fastp at Q25, MiXCR clone calling, in-frame beta chains kept. Entries that share a CDR3 protein sequence are merged under the most common genes and DNA. These V and J calls originate from TCRdb's pipeline instead of the authors' own analysis. In all, the sample holds under 200,000 distinct CDR3 sequences, and approximately 48% of those were seen once. The ten largest clonotypes hold about 8.8% of the sample.

The patients picked for sequencing were ones in whom flow cytometry had shown an expansion of CD8+CD57+ cells. Severe acquired aplastic anemia was diagnosed in all patients according to International Study of Aplastic Anemia and Agranulocytosis and Camitta criteria. Patients had received no therapy at the time of blood sampling. TCR repertoires of sorted CD4+ and CD8+ blood T cells from severe aplastic anemia patients and healthy subjects were deep-sequenced in the study. In the USA, patient enrollment took place under clinicaltrials.gov protocols 00001620, 01623167, 00001397, 00071045, 00081523 and 00961064. Ficoll-Paque density gradient centrifugation was used to isolate peripheral blood mononuclear cells. Before DNA was extracted, CD4+ and CD8+ T cells were sorted using either FACS or magnetic beads.

The chain is encoded by TRBV5-1 joined to TRBJ1-1; the D segment could be TRBD1, given 5 matching bases. The source material was sorted CD4+, CD8+, or CD8+CD57+ T cells (not recorded which) from PBMCs. This TCR came from a human donor with aplastic anemia. CDR3 loop: CASSPTAQALRAFF. Here is the DNA: TGCGCCAGCAGCCCCACCGCACAGGCGCTGCGAGCTTTCTTT.